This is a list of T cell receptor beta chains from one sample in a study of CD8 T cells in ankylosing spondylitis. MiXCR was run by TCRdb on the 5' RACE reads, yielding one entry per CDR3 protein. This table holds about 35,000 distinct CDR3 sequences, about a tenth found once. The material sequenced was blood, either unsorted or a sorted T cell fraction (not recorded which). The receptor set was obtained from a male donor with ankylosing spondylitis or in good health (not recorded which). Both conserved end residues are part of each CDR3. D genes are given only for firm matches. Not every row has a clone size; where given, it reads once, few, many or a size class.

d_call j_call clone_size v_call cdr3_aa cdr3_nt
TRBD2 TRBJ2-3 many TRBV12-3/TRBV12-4 CASSPIRPGAGYTQYF TGTGCCAGCAGTCCCATTCGGCCGGGAGCGGGATATACGCAGTATTTT
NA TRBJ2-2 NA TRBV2 CASSADADGELFF TGTGCCAGCAGCGCAGACGCCGACGGGGAGCTGTTTTTT
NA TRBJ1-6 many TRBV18 CASSLQDRDSPLHF TGTGCCAGCTCACTTCAGGACAGAGATTCACCCCTCCACTTT
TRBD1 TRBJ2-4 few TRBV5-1 CASSVNRQGAVNIQYF TGCGCCAGCAGCGTCAACCGACAGGGGGCAGTAAACATTCAGTACTTC
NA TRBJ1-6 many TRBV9 CASSSSGRERSPLHF TGTGCCAGCAGCTCCTCGGGGAGGGAACGTTCACCCCTCCACTTT
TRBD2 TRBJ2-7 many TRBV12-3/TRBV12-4 CASSFQLAGVYEQYF TGTGCCAGCAGTTTTCAACTAGCGGGGGTCTACGAGCAGTACTTC
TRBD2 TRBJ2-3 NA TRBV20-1 CSASPLAGVGRSDTQYF TGCAGTGCTAGTCCCCTTGCGGGAGTGGGCAGATCGGATACGCAGTATTTT
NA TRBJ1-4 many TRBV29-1 CSVVATGRNEKLFF TGCAGCGTGGTGGCGACAGGCCGGAATGAAAAACTGTTTTTT
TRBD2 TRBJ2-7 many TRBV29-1 CSVELSTSGSYEQYF TGCAGCGTTGAATTGTCGACTAGCGGTTCCTACGAGCAGTACTTC
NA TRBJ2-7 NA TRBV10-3 CAISDPKRGSYEQYF TGTGCCATCAGTGATCCGAAGAGGGGATCCTACGAGCAGTACTTC
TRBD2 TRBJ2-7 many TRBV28 CASSLLAGGRHPEQYF TGTGCCAGCAGTTTACTAGCGGGAGGGCGGCATCCAGAGCAGTACTTC
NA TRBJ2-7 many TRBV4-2 CASSQGGGGAYEQYF TGTGCCAGCAGCCAAGGAGGAGGGGGCGCCTACGAGCAGTACTTC
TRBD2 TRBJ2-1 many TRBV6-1 CASSPLAGGPQGQFF TGTGCCAGCAGCCCACTAGCGGGAGGGCCCCAAGGTCAGTTCTTC
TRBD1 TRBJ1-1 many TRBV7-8 CASSPRTGRMNTEAFF TGTGCCAGCAGCCCACGGACAGGGAGGATGAACACTGAAGCTTTCTTT
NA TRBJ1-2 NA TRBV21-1 CASSKLRLQGDLDSGYTF TGTGCCAGCAGCAAACTTCGGCTGCAGGGCGACTTAGATAGTGGCTACACCTTC
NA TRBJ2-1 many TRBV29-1 CSGWGSYNEQFF TGCAGCGGATGGGGCTCCTACAATGAGCAGTTCTTC
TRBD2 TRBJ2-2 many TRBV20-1 CSARPLAGGVTGELFF TGCAGTGCTAGGCCTCTAGCGGGAGGTGTCACCGGGGAGCTGTTTTTT
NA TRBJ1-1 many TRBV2 CASSRDREAEAFF TGTGCCAGCAGTCGTGATAGGGAAGCTGAAGCTTTCTTT
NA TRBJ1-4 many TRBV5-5 CASSLSGNYNEKLFF TGTGCCAGCAGCTTGAGCGGGAACTATAATGAAAAACTGTTTTTT
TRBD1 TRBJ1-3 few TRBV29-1 CSVGTAGNTIYF TGCAGCGTCGGGACAGCTGGAAACACCATATATTTT
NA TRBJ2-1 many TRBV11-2 CASSLEADSYNEQFF TGTGCCAGCAGCTTAGAAGCGGACTCCTACAATGAGCAGTTCTTC
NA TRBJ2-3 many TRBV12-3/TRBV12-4 CASTLFGGVANTQYF TGTGCCAGCACCTTATTCGGGGGAGTAGCTAATACGCAGTATTTT
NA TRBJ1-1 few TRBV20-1 CSALHRSLGTEAFF TGCAGTGCTCTCCACCGATCCTTGGGCACTGAAGCTTTCTTT
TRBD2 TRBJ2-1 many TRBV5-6 CASSIGLAGANEQFF TGTGCCAGCAGCATCGGACTAGCGGGAGCCAATGAGCAGTTCTTC
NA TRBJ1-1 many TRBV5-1 CASSPWEGDTEAFF TGCGCCAGCAGCCCCTGGGAGGGGGACACTGAAGCTTTCTTT
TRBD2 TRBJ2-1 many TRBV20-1 CSARDYTSGSTEQFF TGCAGTGCTAGAGATTACACTAGCGGGAGCACTGAGCAGTTCTTC
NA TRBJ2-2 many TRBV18 CASSDQGANTGELFF TGTGCCAGCTCAGACCAGGGTGCGAACACCGGGGAGCTGTTTTTT
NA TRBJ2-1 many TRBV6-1 CASRSPAGSSYNEQFF TGTGCCAGCAGGTCCCCCGCAGGATCTTCCTACAATGAGCAGTTCTTC
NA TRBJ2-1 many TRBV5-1 CASSLKGTNEQFF TGCGCCAGCAGCTTGAAGGGTACCAATGAGCAGTTCTTC
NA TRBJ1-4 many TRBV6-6 CASSGTTEKLFF TGTGCCAGCAGCGGGACGACAGAAAAACTGTTTTTT
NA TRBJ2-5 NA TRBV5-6 CASSPSRGRRQETQYF TGTGCCAGCAGCCCAAGCCGGGGGAGAAGGCAGGAGACCCAGTACTTC
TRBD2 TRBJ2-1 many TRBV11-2 CASSLGLAENNEQFF TGTGCCAGCAGCTTGGGACTAGCGGAAAACAATGAGCAGTTCTTC
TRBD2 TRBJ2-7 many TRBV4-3 CASSQDRSGREQYF TGCGCCAGCAGCCAAGATCGGAGCGGGAGGGAGCAGTACTTC
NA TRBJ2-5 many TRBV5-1 CASRIGFGETQYF TGCGCCAGCAGAATTGGATTCGGGGAGACCCAGTACTTC
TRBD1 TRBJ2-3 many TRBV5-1 CASSSGQEADTQYF TGCGCCAGCAGCTCGGGACAGGAGGCAGATACGCAGTATTTT
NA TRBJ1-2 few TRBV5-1 CASRGANYGYTF TGCGCCAGCAGGGGGGCCAACTATGGCTACACCTTC
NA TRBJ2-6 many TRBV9 CASSVVGVNSGANVLTF TGTGCCAGCAGCGTAGTAGGAGTTAACTCTGGGGCCAACGTCCTGACTTTC
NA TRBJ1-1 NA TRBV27 CASSFAGQLNTEAFF TGTGCCAGCAGTTTCGCCGGACAGCTCAACACTGAAGCTTTCTTT
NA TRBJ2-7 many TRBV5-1 CASSADGYEQYF TGCGCCAGCAGCGCGGACGGTTACGAGCAGTACTTC
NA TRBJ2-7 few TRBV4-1 CASSQVPSGFAYEQYF TGCGCCAGCAGCCAAGTCCCCAGCGGGTTCGCTTACGAGCAGTACTTC
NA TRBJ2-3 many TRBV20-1 CSAWRGTDTQYF TGCAGTGCTTGGCGAGGCACAGATACGCAGTATTTT
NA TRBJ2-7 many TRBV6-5 CASSYVSRDNYEQYF TGTGCCAGCAGTTACGTATCTCGGGACAACTACGAGCAGTACTTC
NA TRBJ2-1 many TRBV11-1 CASSLRELRNEQFF TGTGCCAGCAGCTTACGGGAGCTGCGAAATGAGCAGTTCTTC
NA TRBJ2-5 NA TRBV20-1 CSTRTGNPQETQYF TGCAGTACCAGAACAGGGAACCCCCAAGAGACCCAGTACTTC
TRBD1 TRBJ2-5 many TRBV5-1 CASSGTGQETQYF TGCGCCAGCAGTGGGACAGGGCAAGAGACCCAGTACTTC
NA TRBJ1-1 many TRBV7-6 CASSPGGVVEAFF TGTGCCAGCAGCCCGGGCGGGGTTGTGGAAGCTTTCTTT
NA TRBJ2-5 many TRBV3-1 CASSRGILKRVGTKGEQETQYF TGTGCCAGCAGCCGGGGGATACTGAAACGGGTCGGGACAAAAGGGGAACAAGAGACCCAGTACTTC
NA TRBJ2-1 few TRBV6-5 CASSYSRNEQFF TGTGCCAGCAGTTACTCTCGCAATGAGCAGTTCTTC
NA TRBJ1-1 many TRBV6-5 CASSYWDGRRAFF TGTGCCAGCAGTTATTGGGACGGCCGTCGAGCTTTCTTT
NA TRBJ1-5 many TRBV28 CASRGGAMKGNQPQHF TGTGCCAGCAGGGGGGGCGCAATGAAGGGCAATCAGCCCCAGCATTTT
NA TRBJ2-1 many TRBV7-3 CASSPLWGGSYNEQFF TGTGCCAGCAGCCCCCTTTGGGGAGGCTCCTACAATGAGCAGTTCTTC
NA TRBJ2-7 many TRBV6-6 CASSYSAWREQYF TGTGCCAGCAGTTACTCGGCGTGGCGCGAGCAGTACTTC
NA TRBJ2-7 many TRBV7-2 CASSTGRTGYEQYF TGTGCCAGCAGCACAGGGAGGACGGGGTACGAGCAGTACTTC
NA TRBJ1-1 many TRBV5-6 CASSLAQIIMNTEAFF TGTGCCAGCAGCTTGGCACAGATTATAATGAACACTGAAGCTTTCTTT
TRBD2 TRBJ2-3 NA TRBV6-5 CASSYAGGFTDTQYF TGTGCCAGCAGTTACGCGGGAGGTTTTACAGATACGCAGTATTTT
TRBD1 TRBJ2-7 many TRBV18 CASSPETGYYEQYF TGTGCCAGCTCACCAGAGACAGGGTACTACGAGCAGTACTTC
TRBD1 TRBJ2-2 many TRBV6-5 CASSLGQGNTGELFF TGTGCCAGCAGCCTGGGACAGGGGAACACCGGGGAGCTGTTTTTT
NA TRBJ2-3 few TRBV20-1 CCARVISGEGGHTDTQYF TGCTGTGCTAGAGTTATTAGCGGAGAAGGGGGCCACACAGATACGCAGTATTTT
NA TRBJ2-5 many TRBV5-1 CASRGTGAGETQYF TGCGCCAGCAGAGGAACGGGAGCGGGAGAGACCCAGTACTTC